These 7 T cell receptor beta chains share one sample of origin, sequenced in a study of chemoradiotherapy in HPV16-positive cancers. Sequencing was performed with immunoSEQ multiplex PCR; in TCRdb, only in-frame clones are kept and a portion is missing. This sample yields fewer than 6,000 clones, of which roughly 92% are seen a single time; over 20% belongs to the top ten. The sample here was blood, taken from a patient who underwent chemoradiotherapy. Receptors originate from a human donor with HPV-associated anogenital cancer.

The rearrangement links TRBV5-5 to TRBJ2-7; perhaps TRBD2 as D (5 bases). Trimming took 1 base from V and 2 from J, leaving 10 bases between them. Germline CDR1 is SGHKS and CDR2 is YYEKEE (reference sequence). The CDR3 contains 14 residues. The CDR3, as DNA: TGTGCCAGCAGCTTGACTAGTACCACCTACGAGCAGTACTTC. This translates into CASSLTSTTYEQYF. Drawing the rest from reference TRBV5-5 and TRBJ2-7, the complete variable domain is DAGVTQSPTHLIKTRGQQVTLRCSPISGHKSVSWYQQVLGQGPQFIFQYYEKEERGRGNFPDRFSARQFPNYSSELNVNALLLGDSALYLCASSLTSTTYEQYFGPGTRLTVT.

The rearrangement joins TRBV5-6 to TRBJ2-2, with D possibly TRBD1 on 6 matching bases. This CDR3 has 15 amino acids. Trimming stripped 4 bases from V and 7 bases from J, with 17 bases between. Germline V gives CDR1 SGHDT, CDR2 YYEEEE. The CDR3 DNA reads TGTGCCAGCAGCGTGGACAGCCTTGGCCTCGGGGAGCTGTTTTTT. Protein product: CASSVDSLGLGELFF.

V and J are TRBV18 and TRBJ1-1; D is undetermined. V was trimmed by 2 bases and J by 0 bases, leaving 13 bases between them. Germline CDR1 is KGHSH and CDR2 is LQKENI. The CDR3 spans 16 residues. The CDR3 nucleotides read TGTGCCAGCTCACCAATGGGGTTATCCATGAACACTGAAGCTTTCTTT. Translation gives CASSPMGLSMNTEAFF.

The chain carries TRBV6-6 and TRBJ2-5; 10 nucleotides align to TRBD2. The germline CDR1 and CDR2 sequences are MNHNY and SVGAGI (reference sequence). The CDR3 runs 15 residues. Trimming cost V 5 bases and J 4 bases; bases outside gene matches: 7. Written as DNA, the CDR3 is TGTGCCAGCAGTCAGGAGCGGGGGGGCGGAGAGACCCAGTACTTC. This sequence encodes CASSQERGGGETQYF.

This chain joins TRBV7-2 and TRBJ2-5; D is undetermined. Germline lookup yields CDR1 SGHTA and CDR2 FQGNSA. V lost 1 base to trimming and J lost 1 base, with 13 bases between them. This CDR3 comprises 16 residues. The CDR3 reads CASSLVGADAQETQYF. DNA of the CDR3: TGTGCCAGCAGCTTAGTTGGTGCGGACGCCCAAGAGACCCAGTACTTC.

This rearrangement joins TRBV7-9 to TRBJ1-2, with 7 bases aligning to TRBD1. The ends lost 1 base at V and 6 bases at J; junction bases unmatched: 2. Germline CDR1 and CDR2: SEHNR and FQNEAQ (reference sequence). The CDR3 length is 13 residues. This CDR3 reads CASSLDRGNGYTF. The DNA of the CDR3 is TGTGCCAGCAGCTTAGACAGGGGAAATGGCTACACCTTC.

This chain links TRBV9 with TRBJ2-3; D gene uncertain. The CDR3 is 13 amino acids. With 0 bases removed from V and 4 bases from J, the gap between germline ends came to 6 bases. Germline V lookup: CDR1 SGDLS, CDR2 YYNGEE. The CDR3 reads CASSVATSDTQYF. CDR3 nucleotide sequence: TGTGCCAGCAGCGTAGCTACGTCAGATACGCAGTATTTT.